This paragraph covers one TCR beta chain sequence. Sequencing used immunoSEQ multiplex PCR; TCRdb keeps in-frame clones, though not all of them. The sample lists roughly 410,000 clones; about 89% were seen once. The data were taken from a study of blood T cell repertoires in COVID-19. V gave up 7 bases and J gave up 9 bases; unmatched junction bases: 11. The CDR3 covers 15 residues. CDR1 MDHEN and CDR2 SYDVKM come from the germline V gene. The chain carries TRBV28 and TRBJ1-6, with 8 bases that match TRBD1. Sequencing used peripheral blood. The receptor was derived from a woman aged 55-69 years with COVID-19, enrolled during active disease. The CDR3 nucleotides are TGTGCCAGCAACCTCAGGGGGCCATTGGGTTCACCCCTCCACTTT. It specifies CASNLRGPLGSPLHF.